The 10 T cell receptor beta chains in this list originate from one sample, sequenced in a study of T cell responses to AZD1222 COVID-19 vaccine. Using immunoSEQ multiplex PCR, the repertoire was profiled, and TCRdb retains in-frame clones only, with some absent. This repertoire shows some 150,000 clones, around 87% found once; its top ten account for around 4.4%. The sequencing here drew on peripheral blood, taken 28 days after the second AZD1222 dose. The receptor set was obtained from an adult who received the AZD1222 COVID-19 vaccine.

This clone has a single count. The rearrangement uses TRBV10-2 and TRBJ1-6; D uncertain. CDR3 size: 13 residues. V lost 6 bases and J lost 6, with 9 bases in between. The germline V gene encodes CDR1 WSHSY and CDR2 SAAADI. The CDR3 DNA reads as TGCGCCAGCAGGGATTGGGGTAATTCACCCCTCCACTTT. It encodes CASRDWGNSPLHF.

This clone was observed a single time. The J gene is TRBJ2-7, the V gene TRBV7-2, with 8 bases lining up with TRBD2. This CDR3 contains 17 residues. V lost 0 bases to trimming and J lost 1 base; unmatched junction nucleotides: 8. CDR1 is SGHTA, CDR2 FQGNSA, per germline. Here the CDR3 reads CASSLALSTSGSYEQYF. The CDR3 bases are TGTGCCAGCAGCTTAGCGCTAAGTACTAGCGGATCCTACGAGCAGTACTTC. Variable domain in full (rest from reference TRBV7-2 and TRBJ2-7): GAGVSQSPSNKVTEKGKDVELRCDPISGHTALYWYRQSLGQGLEFLIYFQGNSAPDKSGLPSDRFSAERTGGSVSTLTIQRTQQEDSAVYLCASSLALSTSGSYEQYFGPGTRLTVT.

V is TRBV13 and J is TRBJ2-1; D ambiguous. Germline assignment: CDR1 PRHDT and CDR2 FYEKMQ (reference sequence). The length of the CDR3 is 13 residues. V lost 4 bases, J lost 5 bases, and 9 bases lay in between. CDR3 sequence reads: CASSSDTHNEQFF. CDR3 bases: TGTGCCAGCAGCTCCGACACCCACAATGAGCAGTTCTTC.

The chain links TRBV28 to TRBJ2-1, with TRBD1 matching 10 bases. After removal of 9 bases from V and 7 bases from J, the junction contained 9 bases not matched to a gene. The germline gives CDR1 MDHEN, CDR2 SYDVKM. The CDR3 runs 14 residues. The CDR3 loop is CASQTGGDGNEQFF. CDR3 in DNA: TGTGCCAGTCAGACAGGGGGCGACGGGAATGAGCAGTTCTTC.

CDR3 sequence (DNA): TGTGCCAGAAGCTGGGGTGCAGGGGTAGAACGGACTGAAGCTTTCTTT. This gives the protein CARSWGAGVERTEAFF. This sequence joins TRBV7-5 and TRBJ1-1; the table's D call, TRBD1, has no DNA check behind it. TRBV7-5 has pseudogene status. The CDR3 totals 16 residues.

V and J are TRBV6-6 and TRBJ1-1, with D perhaps TRBD1 (6 bases). In germline, CDR1 is MNHNY, CDR2 SVGAGI (reference sequence). The CDR3 is 11 residues long. Between the trimmed V and J ends, which lost 7 bases and 8 bases, there was a span of 11 bases. CDR3 sequence reads: CASNRAGEAFF. The CDR3 DNA reads TGTGCCAGCAACAGGGCAGGAGAAGCTTTCTTT.

This chain joins TRBV7-2 and TRBJ1-1; no definite D call. This CDR3 is built from 10 residues. V lost 4 bases, J lost 7 bases, and 4 bases lay in between. The germline V gene encodes CDR1 SGHTA and CDR2 FQGNSA. The CDR3: CASSWVEAFF. As DNA, the CDR3 is TGTGCCAGCAGCTGGGTTGAAGCTTTCTTT.

The chain employs TRBV19 and TRBJ1-4; D gene uncertain. The germline CDR1 and CDR2 sequences are LNHDA and SQIVND (reference sequence). The CDR3 is 14 amino acids. Trimming removed 7 bases at V and 8 bases at J, with 17 bases between. The DNA of the CDR3 is TGTGCCAGTACTCCCCTGGACCGAGGGGAAAAACTGTTTTTT. Translating gives CASTPLDRGEKLFF. Combining the CDR3 with reference TRBV19 and TRBJ1-4 gives the whole variable domain DGGITQSPKYLFRKEGQNVTLSCEQNLNHDAMYWYRQDPGQGLRLIYYSQIVNDFQKGDIAEGYSVSREKKESFPLTVTSAQKNPTAFYLCASTPLDRGEKLFFGSGTQLSVL.

The genes are TRBV29-1 and TRBJ2-7, with TRBD2 as a possible D gene (6 bases). The V and J ends lost 3 bases and 0 bases respectively, with 15 bases between them. The CDR3 length is 15 residues. Looked up from germline, CDR1 is SQVTM and CDR2 is ANQGSEA. The CDR3 is CSVEVGTVSSYEQYF. CDR3 DNA sequence: TGCAGCGTTGAGGTGGGGACTGTCAGCTCCTACGAGCAGTACTTC.

This clone was found once. The J gene is TRBJ1-5, the V gene TRBV27, with no clear D. The V end lost 2 bases, the J end lost 2 bases, and 4 bases lay between the germline ends. The CDR3 contains 13 residues. Germline CDR1 and CDR2: MNHEY and SMNVEV (reference sequence). CDR3 protein: CASSLIGNQPQHF. CDR3 sequence (DNA): TGTGCCAGCAGTTTAATTGGCAATCAGCCCCAGCATTTT.